The 24 T cell receptor beta chains reported below all come from one sample, sequenced in a study of CD8+ T cells in alopecia areata. Investigators isolated RNA and reverse transcribed it into cDNA to act as the sequencing template. The method was immunoSEQ multiplex PCR; TCRdb's version includes in-frame clones alone and lacks a portion of them. Here the sample spans 75,000 to 85,000 clones, 66% being singletons. The treatment was: oral pan-JAK inhibitor, 5-10 mg twice daily. Sequenced here: CD8+ T cells sorted from blood, sampled at week 24, from a patient treated with tofacitinib. These receptors were taken from a human donor with alopecia areata.

This chain uses TRBV2 with TRBJ1-5; no reliable D call. Looked up from germline, CDR1 is SNHLY and CDR2 is FYNNEI. Trimming took off 6 bases at V and 7 bases at J, with 16 bases between the two ends. This CDR3 has 14 amino acids. CDR3: CASSPTGGGQPQHF. In nucleotides, the CDR3 is TGTGCCAGCAGCCCAACGGGAGGAGGCCAGCCCCAGCATTTT.

The chain uses TRBV25-1 and TRBJ1-2, with D tentatively TRBD1 (5 bases). CDR3 length: 14 residues. Germline lookup yields CDR1 MGHDK and CDR2 SYGVNS. Trimming stripped 8 bases from V and 0 bases from J, with 13 bases between. As DNA, the CDR3 is TGTGCCAGCTGCCAGGGAGGCTCTAACTATGGCTACACCTTC. Its translation is CASCQGGSNYGYTF.

The rearrangement uses TRBV28 and TRBJ2-7; 7 bases are a match to TRBD1. Per germline, CDR1 MDHEN and CDR2 SYDVKM. This CDR3 contains 13 residues. J gave up 2 bases and V 7 bases, and 5 bases lay outside the gene matches. CDR3 nucleotides: TGTGCCAGCACCGAGACAGGGACCTACGAGCAGTACTTC. Protein: CASTETGTYEQYF.

Relative to its sample, this clone is medium-sized. Other DNA variants within this sample encode the same CDR3. J is TRBJ2-7 and V is TRBV29-1; D is possibly TRBD2 (6 bases). V shed 6 bases and J shed 3 bases, with 12 bases lying between them. The CDR3 loop spans 12 amino acids. CDR1 and CDR2 from the germline V gene are SQVTM and ANQGSEA. The CDR3 nucleotides read TGCAGCGTGCGACCGGGGGACTACGAGCAGTACTTC. As protein: CSVRPGDYEQYF.

The chain is built from TRBV29-1 and TRBJ2-1; no clear D. Trimming pared 7 bases from V and 11 bases from J, leaving 21 bases between. Germline V lookup: CDR1 SQVTM, CDR2 ANQGSEA. The CDR3 has 13 residues. For the CDR3, the DNA is TGCAGCGCAAAAGGACCGGGCTTTAACAAGCAGTTCTTC. Its translation: CSAKGPGFNKQFF.

CDR3 loop: CASSVSGGAGNEQFF. In nucleotides, the CDR3 is TGTGCCAGCAGCGTTAGCGGGGGGGCAGGGAATGAGCAGTTCTTC. The chain recombines TRBV2 with TRBJ2-1, with 11 bases that match TRBD2. The CDR3 extends over 15 amino acids. Germline V gene data show CDR1 as SNHLY and CDR2 as FYNNEI. V lost 6 bases to trimming and J lost 7 bases; unmatched junction nucleotides: 8. Based on the CDR3 plus reference TRBV2 and TRBJ2-1, the full variable domain is EPEVTQTPSHQVTQMGQEVILRCVPISNHLYFYWYRQILGQKVEFLVSFYNNEISEKSEIFDDQFSVERPDGSNFTLKIRSTKLEDSAMYFCASSVSGGAGNEQFFGPGTRLTVL.

This clone has ten or more counts. The chain links TRBV6-5 to TRBJ1-1, with D possibly being TRBD1 (5 bases). The CDR3 covers 15 residues. Trimming removed 6 bases from V and 4 bases from J, with 18 bases in between. Per the germline V gene, CDR1 is MNHEY and CDR2 is SVGAGI. CDR3 in amino acids: CASSLATAGATEAFF. The CDR3 DNA sequence: TGTGCCAGCAGCCTCGCCACAGCCGGGGCCACTGAAGCTTTCTTT.

This clone has more than one count but fewer than ten. V gene TRBV7-9 combines with J gene TRBJ2-2; D is tentatively TRBD1 or TRBD2 (5 bases each). With 2 bases removed from V and 6 bases from J, the gap between germline ends came to 7 bases. Per the germline V gene, CDR1 is SEHNR and CDR2 is FQNEAQ (reference sequence). This CDR3 comprises 13 residues. The CDR3 loop is CASSLMGPGELFF. The CDR3 coding sequence is TGTGCCAGCAGCTTAATGGGACCCGGGGAGCTGTTTTTT.

The J gene is TRBJ1-5, the V gene TRBV4-1; tentative D call: TRBD1 (5 bases). V was clipped by 1 base and J by 5 bases, with 12 bases between them. The length of the CDR3 is 15 residues. The germline CDR1 and CDR2 sequences are MGHRA and YSYEKL. The CDR3 here is CASSQGEGSHQPQHF. The CDR3 DNA is TGCGCCAGCAGCCAAGGGGAGGGGAGTCATCAGCCCCAGCATTTT.

The chain is built from TRBV7-6 and TRBJ2-3, with D possibly being TRBD2 (5 bases). The CDR3 runs 15 residues. Trimming stripped 5 bases from V and 0 bases from J, with 12 bases between. Germline V CDR1 and CDR2: SGHVS, FNYEAQ. The CDR3 is CASSTITSSTDTQYF. The CDR3 DNA is TGTGCCAGCAGCACAATAACTAGTAGCACAGATACGCAGTATTTT.

The V gene is TRBV30, the J gene TRBJ2-7; TRBD2 is a possible D gene (6 bases). The CDR3 extends over 14 amino acids. Germline CDR1 and CDR2: GTSNPN and SVGIG (reference sequence). Trimming removed 0 bases from V and 7 bases from J, with 16 bases in between. CDR3 nucleotides: TGTGCCTGGAGTGTTCTCGGAGGGCCTAGGGAGCAGTACTTC. It is translated as CAWSVLGGPREQYF.

In its sample, this clone was seen a few times. The V call is TRBV4-1, the J call TRBJ2-5; unclear D gene. The CDR3 runs to 14 residues. Germline CDR1 and CDR2: MGHRA and YSYEKL. The V end lost 2 bases, the J end lost 3 bases, and 10 bases lay between the germline ends. The CDR3 sequence: CASSQFPDEETQYF. CDR3 sequence (DNA): TGCGCCAGCAGCCAATTTCCGGACGAAGAGACCCAGTACTTC.

This clone was picked up many times. The rearrangement uses TRBV18 and TRBJ2-2; maybe TRBD2 (5 bases). This CDR3 contains 18 residues. V was shortened by 1 base and J by 3 bases, with 18 bases between the two germline ends. The germline CDR1 and CDR2 sequences are KGHSH and LQKENI. CDR3 sequence (DNA): TGTGCCAGCTCACCACTTGAAAGGTTTGAGGGTCACACCGGGGAGCTGTTTTTT. Protein sequence: CASSPLERFEGHTGELFF.

The chain carries TRBV7-9 and TRBJ2-7, with TRBD1 identical over 8 bases. Trimming removed 3 bases from V and 3 bases from J; junction bases left unmatched: 1. CDR3 size: 13 residues. The V gene's germline CDR1 is SEHNR and CDR2 FQNEAQ (reference sequence). CDR3 sequence: CASSFTGGYEQYF. CDR3 in DNA: TGTGCCAGCAGCTTCACAGGGGGCTACGAGCAGTACTTC.

This clone appeared once. The rearrangement uses TRBV5-1 and TRBJ2-7; 7 nucleotides line up with TRBD1. Germline assignment: CDR1 SGHRS and CDR2 YFSETQ. V lost 3 bases and J lost 3; bases outside the gene matches: 6. The CDR3 is 14 residues long. In nucleotides, the CDR3 is TGCGCCAGCAGCTCGGAAGCAGGGGGCTACGAGCAGTACTTC. It codes for CASSSEAGGYEQYF.

The CDR3 loop reads CASSPQPASGRITGELFF. The CDR3 nucleotides read TGTGCCAGCAGTCCTCAACCGGCTAGCGGGAGGATCACCGGGGAGCTGTTTTTT. The J gene is TRBJ2-2, the V gene TRBV27; 11 nucleotides line up with TRBD2. Germline values: CDR1 MNHEY, CDR2 SMNVEV (reference sequence). The CDR3 runs 18 residues. Trimming at V came to 5 bases and at J to 4 bases, leaving 12 bases not matched to a gene.

On this clone itself: One junction end does not reproduce the germline sequence, and a read error may be involved. The chain is built from TRBV27 and TRBJ1-4; no firm D call. Germline assignment: CDR1 MNHEY and CDR2 SMNVEV (reference sequence). This CDR3 has 16 amino acids. CDR3 amino acids: CASILAIGSPGEKLFF. CDR3 DNA sequence: TGTGCCAGCATTTTAGCTATCGGGAGTCCCGGTGAAAAACTGTTTTTT.

The gene calls are TRBV27 and TRBJ1-1, with D perhaps matching TRBD1 (6 bases). The CDR3 is made up of 14 amino acids. The germline V and J ends were trimmed by 7 bases and 4 bases, with 16 bases remaining between them. Germline values: CDR1 MNHEY, CDR2 SMNVEV (reference sequence). The DNA for the CDR3 is TGTGCCAGCACCCGAACAGGGTTGGGCACTGAAGCTTTCTTT. It is translated as CASTRTGLGTEAFF.

The rearrangement uses TRBV7-9 and TRBJ1-2, with D maybe TRBD1 (6 bases). The V and J ends lost 8 bases and 0 bases respectively, with 16 bases between them. The CDR3 consists of 15 residues. Germline V gene lookup returns CDR1 SEHNR and CDR2 FQNEAQ (reference sequence). The CDR3 bases are TGTGCCAGCGTCCTGGGGGCAGGGGCTAACTATGGCTACACCTTC. It translates to CASVLGAGANYGYTF.

The V and J genes are TRBV29-1 and TRBJ2-7; perhaps TRBD1 as D (7 bases). Trimming removed 1 base at V and 3 bases at J, with 13 bases between. CDR1 and CDR2 (germline): SQVTM, ANQGSEA. CDR3 length equals 14 residues. CDR3 DNA: TGCAGCGTTGAAGGCGGGACAGACCGCTACGAGCAGTACTTC. Translation gives CSVEGGTDRYEQYF.

The V gene is TRBV7-9, the J gene TRBJ1-1, with D perhaps TRBD1 (6 bases). Trimming pared 0 bases from V and 4 bases from J, leaving 15 bases between. The germline V gene has CDR1 SEHNR and CDR2 FQNEAQ (reference sequence). The CDR3 contains 16 residues. CDR3 in DNA: TGTGCCAGCAGCTTAGCGCTAAGGTGGGGGCGCACTGAAGCTTTCTTT. Protein product: CASSLALRWGRTEAFF.

The chain links TRBV14 to TRBJ2-7; D gene unclear. This CDR3 spans 13 amino acids. Germline CDR1 SGHDN, CDR2 FVKESK. V gave up 0 bases and J gave up 3 bases, with 6 bases separating them. The CDR3 nucleotides are TGTGCCAGCAGCCAAGACCCCGACTACGAGCAGTACTTC. Translated, it gives CASSQDPDYEQYF.

This chain connects TRBV4-3 to TRBJ2-7; D might be TRBD1 (6 bases). CDR3 length equals 13 residues. Germline loops: CDR1 LGHNA, CDR2 YSLEER. Deletions cut 4 bases from V and 5 bases from J, with 12 bases between. The CDR3 nucleotides read TGCGCCAGCAGCCCTAACCGACAGGACGAGCAGTACTTC. The encoded protein is CASSPNRQDEQYF.

The chain is built from TRBV6-5 and TRBJ1-2; possibly TRBD1 for D (5 bases). Germline assignment: CDR1 MNHEY and CDR2 SVGAGI. Trimming removed 7 bases at V and 4 bases at J, with 19 bases between. This CDR3 is 15 amino acids long. The CDR3 DNA is TGTGCCAGCACCGCGGGGGGGAGCACTGGCTATGGCTACACCTTC. Translating it yields CASTAGGSTGYGYTF.